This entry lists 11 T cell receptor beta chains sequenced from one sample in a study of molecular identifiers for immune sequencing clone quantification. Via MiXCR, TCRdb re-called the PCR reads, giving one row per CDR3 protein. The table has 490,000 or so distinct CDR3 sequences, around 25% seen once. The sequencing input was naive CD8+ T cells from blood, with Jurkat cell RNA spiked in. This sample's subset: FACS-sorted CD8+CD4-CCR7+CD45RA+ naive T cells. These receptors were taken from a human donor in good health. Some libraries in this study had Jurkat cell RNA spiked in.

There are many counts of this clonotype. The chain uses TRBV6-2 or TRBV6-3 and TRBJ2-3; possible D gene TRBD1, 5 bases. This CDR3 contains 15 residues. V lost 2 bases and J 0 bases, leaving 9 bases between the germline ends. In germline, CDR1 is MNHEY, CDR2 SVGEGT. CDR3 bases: TGTGCCAGCAGTTACAGGGGCTACAGCACAGATACGCAGTATTTT. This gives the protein CASSYRGYSTDTQYF.

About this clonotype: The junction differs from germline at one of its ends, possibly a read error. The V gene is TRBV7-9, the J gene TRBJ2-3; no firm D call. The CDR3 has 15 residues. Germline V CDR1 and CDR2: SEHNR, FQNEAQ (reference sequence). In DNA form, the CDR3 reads TGTGTCAGCAGCTTAGCTATGGATCTCACGGATACGCAGTATTTT. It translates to CVSSLAMDLTDTQYF.

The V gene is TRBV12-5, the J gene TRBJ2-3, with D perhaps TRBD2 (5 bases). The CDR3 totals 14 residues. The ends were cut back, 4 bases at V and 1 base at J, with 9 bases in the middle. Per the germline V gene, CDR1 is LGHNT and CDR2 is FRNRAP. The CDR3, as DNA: TGTGCTAGTGGTTCCGACTACGGCACAGATACGCAGTATTTT. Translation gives CASGSDYGTDTQYF.

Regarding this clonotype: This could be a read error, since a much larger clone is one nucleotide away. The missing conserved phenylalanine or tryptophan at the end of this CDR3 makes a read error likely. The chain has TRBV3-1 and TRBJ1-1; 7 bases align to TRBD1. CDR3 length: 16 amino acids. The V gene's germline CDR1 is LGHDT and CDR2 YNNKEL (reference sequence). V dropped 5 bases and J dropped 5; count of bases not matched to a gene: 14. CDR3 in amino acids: CASSSLTGSGGTEAFS. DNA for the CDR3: TGTGCCAGCAGCTCCTTGACAGGGAGTGGGGGGACTGAAGCTTTCTCT.

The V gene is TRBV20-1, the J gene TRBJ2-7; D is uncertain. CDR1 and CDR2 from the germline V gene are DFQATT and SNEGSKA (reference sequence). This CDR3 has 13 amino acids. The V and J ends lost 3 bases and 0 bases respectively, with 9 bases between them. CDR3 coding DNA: TGCAGTGCTAGCCAGACTTACTCCTACGAGCAGTACTTC. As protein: CSASQTYSYEQYF.

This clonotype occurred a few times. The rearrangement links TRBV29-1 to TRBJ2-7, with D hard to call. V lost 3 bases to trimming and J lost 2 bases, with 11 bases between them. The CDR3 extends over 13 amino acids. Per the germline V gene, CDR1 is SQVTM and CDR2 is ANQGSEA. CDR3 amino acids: CSVEIGTAYEQYF. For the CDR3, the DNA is TGCAGCGTTGAGATTGGCACTGCCTACGAGCAGTACTTC.

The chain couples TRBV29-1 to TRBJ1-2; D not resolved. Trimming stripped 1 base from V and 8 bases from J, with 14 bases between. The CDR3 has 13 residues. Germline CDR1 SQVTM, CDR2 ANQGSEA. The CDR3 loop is CSVEASAVKGYTF. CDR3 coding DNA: TGCAGCGTTGAAGCATCGGCAGTTAAGGGCTACACCTTC.

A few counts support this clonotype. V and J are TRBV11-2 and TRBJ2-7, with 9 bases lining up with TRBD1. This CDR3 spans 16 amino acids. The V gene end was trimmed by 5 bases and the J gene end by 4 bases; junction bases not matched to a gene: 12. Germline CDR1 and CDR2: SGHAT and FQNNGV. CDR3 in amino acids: CASSPFRGQGLYEQYF. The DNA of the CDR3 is TGTGCCAGCAGCCCCTTTAGGGGACAGGGACTATACGAGCAGTACTTC.

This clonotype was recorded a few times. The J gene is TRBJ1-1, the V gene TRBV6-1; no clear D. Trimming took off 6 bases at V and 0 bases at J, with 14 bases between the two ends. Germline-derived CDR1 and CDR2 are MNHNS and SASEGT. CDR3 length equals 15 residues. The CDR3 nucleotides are TGTGCCAGCAGCCAACACGAGACTTTGAACACTGAAGCTTTCTTT. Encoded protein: CASSQHETLNTEAFF.

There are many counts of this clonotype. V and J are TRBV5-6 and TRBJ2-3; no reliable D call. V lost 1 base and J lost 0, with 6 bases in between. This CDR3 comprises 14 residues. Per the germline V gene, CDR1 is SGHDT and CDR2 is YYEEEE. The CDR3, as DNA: TGTGCCAGCAGCTTGCCCCCAAGCACAGATACGCAGTATTTT. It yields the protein CASSLPPSTDTQYF.

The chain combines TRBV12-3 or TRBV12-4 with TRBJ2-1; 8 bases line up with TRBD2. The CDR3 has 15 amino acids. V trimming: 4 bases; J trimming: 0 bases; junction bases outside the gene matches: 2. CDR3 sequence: CASSYSGVSYNEQFF. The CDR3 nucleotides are TGTGCCAGCAGTTATAGCGGGGTCTCCTACAATGAGCAGTTCTTC.